A selection of T cell receptor beta chains follows, all from one sample in a study of cytomegalovirus exposure and HLA in healthy donors. Using immunoSEQ multiplex PCR, the repertoire was profiled, and TCRdb retains in-frame clones only, with some absent. The ten top clones account for about 0.74%, within a sample of approximately 190,000 clones. Specimen: PBMCs. These receptors were obtained from a boy aged 5-17 years in good health and CMV-seronegative. The CDR3 runs from the conserved cysteine through the conserved F or W. The order of the fields is D gene, V gene, J gene, CDR3 DNA, CDR3 protein. The D gene is left open where the match is weak.

-	TRBV5-1	TRBJ2-2	TGCGCCAGCAGTAGCACCGGGGAGCTGTTTTTT	CASSSTGELFF
-	TRBV27	TRBJ1-1	TGTGCCAGCAGTTTGTATAATATGAACACTGAAGCTTTCTTT	CASSLYNMNTEAFF
-	TRBV4-1	TRBJ1-1	TGCGCCAGCAGCAACCCCAGGGGTAAGGGTCGCAACACTGAAGCTTTCTTT	CASSNPRGKGRNTEAFF
TRBD2	TRBV11-3	TRBJ2-2	TGTGCCAGCAGCCCCAGAGTAGAGCGGGGGGCCGGGGAGCTGTTTTTT	CASSPRVERGAGELFF
-	TRBV9	TRBJ1-6	TGTGCCAGCAGCGTATCTAACAGGGATAGAAGTGACGATTCACCCCTCCACTTT	CASSVSNRDRSDDSPLHF
-	TRBV5-4	TRBJ2-1	TGTGCCAGCAGCTTGGCCGCTAGCCACAATGAGCAGTTCTTC	CASSLAASHNEQFF
-	TRBV6-1	TRBJ2-7	TGTGCCAGCAGTGAAGCACCGGGAAACACCGACGAGCAGTACTTC	CASSEAPGNTDEQYF
TRBD1	TRBV7-2	TRBJ2-7	TGTGCCAGCAGCTTATACGACAGGGGGAGCGAGCAGTACTTC	CASSLYDRGSEQYF
TRBD2	TRBV9	TRBJ2-3	TGTGCCAGCAGTCCACTTCCGGGACTAGCGGGGGGACCTAGCACAGATACGCAGTATTTT	CASSPLPGLAGGPSTDTQYF
-	TRBV28	TRBJ1-5	TGTGCCACGAGGGGGTCCGGGCAGCCCCAGCATTTT	CATRGSGQPQHF
TRBD1	TRBV5-6	TRBJ2-7	TGTGCCAGCAGTTCTTCCGGGACAGGGTCCTACGAGCAGTACTTC	CASSSSGTGSYEQYF
TRBD1	TRBV2	TRBJ2-1	TGTGCCAGCAGTGAAGAAGGGACAGGGTCTAATGAGCAGTTCTTC	CASSEEGTGSNEQFF
TRBD1	TRBV5-1	TRBJ1-3	TGCGCCAGCAGCTTGAGAGGGGGCGCCGATGGAAACACCATATATTTT	CASSLRGGADGNTIYF
-	TRBV27	TRBJ2-2	TGTGCCAGCAGTTTTCGGCAGGGTCGAACCGGGGAGCTGTTTTTT	CASSFRQGRTGELFF
-	TRBV21-1	TRBJ1-1	TGTGCCAGCACCCCTAGCAACTTTTTGGTGAAGGAGAAGAACACTGAAGCTTTCTTT	CASTPSNFLVKEKNTEAFF
-	TRBV6-1	TRBJ1-5	TGTGCCAGCAGTGAATCGGCAGGGAAATTGACTAGCAATCAGCCCCAGCATTTT	CASSESAGKLTSNQPQHF
-	TRBV5-1	TRBJ1-1	TGCGCCAGCAGCTTGGGCATGGGGCCGGGGGGAACTGAAGCTTTCTTT	CASSLGMGPGGTEAFF
-	TRBV5-5	TRBJ1-6	TGTGCCAGCATCAGAAATCCGGGGACTCCGGGGCTTTCACCCCTCCACTTT	CASIRNPGTPGLSPLHF
-	TRBV30	TRBJ2-7	TGTGCCTGGAAGGGGTTTTTGGATGAACTTCGTTACGGCCCCTACGAGCAGTACTTC	CAWKGFLDELRYGPYEQYF
TRBD1	TRBV29-1	TRBJ1-2	TGCAGCGTTGGGACAGGGACGCATGGCTACACCTTC	CSVGTGTHGYTF
-	TRBV28	TRBJ1-1	TGTGCCAGCAGTCGAACCGGGGCTTTCTTT	CASSRTGAFF
-	TRBV7-3	TRBJ2-5	TGTGCCAGCAGCTTAACGGGCAGACAAGAGACCCAGTACTTC	CASSLTGRQETQYF
TRBD1	TRBV30	TRBJ1-1	TGTGCCTGGAGTGCGATCGACAGGGGGTTCACTGAAGCTTTCTTT	CAWSAIDRGFTEAFF
-	TRBV9	TRBJ1-3	TGTGCCAGCAGCCCCTCCCTTCTTGGAAACACCATATATTTT	CASSPSLLGNTIYF
-	TRBV15	TRBJ2-7	TGTGCCACCAGCAGCCCGGGACTCAAGAAGGACGAGCAGTACTTC	CATSSPGLKKDEQYF
TRBD1	TRBV19	TRBJ1-1	TGTGCCAGTAGTATAGAATGGGACAGGACTGAAGCTTTCTTT	CASSIEWDRTEAFF
-	TRBV6-6	TRBJ1-2	TGTGCCAGCAGTACCGGGGAGAGCTATGGCTACACCTTC	CASSTGESYGYTF
TRBD1	TRBV7-9	TRBJ1-5	TGTGCCAGCAGTTATGACAGGGGCCATCAGCCCCAGCATTTT	CASSYDRGHQPQHF
-	TRBV7-9	TRBJ1-5	TGTGCCAGCAGCTCCAACTGGTTGGATCAGCCCCAGCATTTT	CASSSNWLDQPQHF
-	TRBV5-1	TRBJ2-1	TGCGCCAGCAGCTTATTTAACCAGGGTCAGAATGAGCAGTTCTTC	CASSLFNQGQNEQFF
-	TRBV4-1	TRBJ2-1	TGCGCCAGCAGCCAAGAACGCGGGGAGTCCTACAATGAGCAGTTCTTC	CASSQERGESYNEQFF
-	TRBV4-3	TRBJ1-1	TGCGCCAGCAGCCAGGAAGGGGGGGGCCGGGTGTCGATTACTGAAGCTTTCTTT	CASSQEGGGRVSITEAFF
-	TRBV28	TRBJ2-7	TGTGCCAGCAGTTTGCACAGGGACCGCTACGAGCAGTACTTC	CASSLHRDRYEQYF
TRBD2	TRBV9	TRBJ2-3	TGTGCCAGCAGCTATAGCGGGGGTTACACAGATACGCAGTATTTT	CASSYSGGYTDTQYF
-	TRBV28	TRBJ2-1	TGTGCCAGCAGTAGACTAGGTTTGGATGAGCAGTTCTTC	CASSRLGLDEQFF
-	TRBV6-1	TRBJ1-1	TGTGCCAGCGGGCGACAATCTCTCTTGGAAGGCTCGGCTTTCTTT	CASGRQSLLEGSAFF
TRBD2	TRBV29-1	TRBJ2-3	TGCAGCGCGGGGGGGCTAGCGGGGGGTTACACAGATACGCAGTATTTT	CSAGGLAGGYTDTQYF
TRBD1	TRBV28	TRBJ1-5	TGTGCCAGCAGTGCCTCGACAGGGGGCTATTGGAGCAATCAGCCCCAGCATTTT	CASSASTGGYWSNQPQHF
-	TRBV5-1	TRBJ1-2	TGCGCCAGCAGCGGGAGGCAGGGTTTGAAGGGCTACACCTTC	CASSGRQGLKGYTF
TRBD1	TRBV27	TRBJ1-2	TGTGCCAGCAGGACCTACCAGGGGGCAGACTATGGCTACACCTTC	CASRTYQGADYGYTF
-	TRBV9	TRBJ2-2	TGTGCCAGCAGGCGGCAGTCGAACACCGGGGAGCTGTTTTTT	CASRRQSNTGELFF
-	TRBV4-1	TRBJ1-6	TGCGCCAGCAGCCAAGATCCGCAGGGATCCTATAATTCACCCCTCCACTTT	CASSQDPQGSYNSPLHF
-	TRBV2	TRBJ2-5	TGTGCCAGCCTCCGGGACTCAGAAGAGACCCAGTACTTC	CASLRDSEETQYF